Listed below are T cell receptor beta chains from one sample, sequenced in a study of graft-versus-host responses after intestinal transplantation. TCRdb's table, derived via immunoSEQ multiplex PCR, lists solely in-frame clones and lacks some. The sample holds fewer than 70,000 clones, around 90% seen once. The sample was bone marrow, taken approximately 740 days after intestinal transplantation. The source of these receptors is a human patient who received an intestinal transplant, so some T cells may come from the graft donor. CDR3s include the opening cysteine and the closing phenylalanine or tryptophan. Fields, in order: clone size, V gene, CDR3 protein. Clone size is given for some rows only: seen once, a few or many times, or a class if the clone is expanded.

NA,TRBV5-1,CASSLVSGSSYNEQFF
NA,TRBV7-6,CASSLYTGGAGYGYTF
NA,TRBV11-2,CAGSLAPLGVGAGELFF
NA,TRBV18,CASSLDRDRDFSPLHF
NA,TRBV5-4,CASSTSDSTDTQYF
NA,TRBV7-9,CASSSTDSWGETQYF
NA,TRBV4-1,CASSLNNEQFF
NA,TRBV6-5,CASSYAGELFF
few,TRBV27,CASRSPIRRNNSPLHF
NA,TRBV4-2,CASALDSGINNEQFF
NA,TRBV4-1,CASSQSRTSYEQYF
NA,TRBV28,CASKGINFYEQYF
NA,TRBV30,CAWSLADYYYGYTF
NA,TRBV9,CASSAPGLAGSYNEQFF
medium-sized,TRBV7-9,CASSYRAAYNEQFF
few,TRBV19,CASSRGNNYGYTF
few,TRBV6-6,CASSYFSDSGNTIYF
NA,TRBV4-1,CASSQVRNTIYF
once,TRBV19,CASSPGIRREQYF
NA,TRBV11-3,CASSLVSGGAQPQHF
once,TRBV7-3,CASSLTSGRAGELFF
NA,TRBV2,CASNRDRGGTGELFF
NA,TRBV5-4,CASSFTGGGRDNEQFF
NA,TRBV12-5,CASGPRAGSNTGELFF
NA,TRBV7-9,CASSDYAGTPEDTEAFF
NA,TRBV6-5,CASSYSAGSNYGYTF
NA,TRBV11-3,CASSWRTGELFF
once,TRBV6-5,CASSYLGTSGYEQYF
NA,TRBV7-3,CASSLKGLVAFF
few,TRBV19,CASSLTANTEAFF
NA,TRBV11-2,CASRSNTEAFF
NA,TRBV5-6,CASSLETGGNSPLHF
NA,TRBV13,CASSPPDRPSETQYF
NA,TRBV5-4,CASSRDSYEQYF
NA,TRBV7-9,CASSLVGGNPLAYEQYF
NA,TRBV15,CATSRQRGGADTQYF
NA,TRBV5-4,CASSGYSGETYEQYF
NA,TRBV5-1,CASRDRGNTGELFF
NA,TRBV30,CACERAMNTEAFF
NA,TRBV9,CASSVSSGTYEQYF
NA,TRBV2,CATRLAEIYEQYF
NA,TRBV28,CASTPEGQGVRGELFF
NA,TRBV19,CASSIVPGTDTQYF
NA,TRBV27,CASSFGGQETQYF
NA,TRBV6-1,CASSEVPGSYGYTF
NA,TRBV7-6,CASSLALAGGPSGELFF
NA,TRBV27,CASSFRQGRNEQYF
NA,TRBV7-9,CASSLGQILIGNTIYF
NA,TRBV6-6,CASSYSRGGPSDTQYF